This is a list of T cell receptor beta chains from one sample in a study of neoadjuvant anti-PD-1 for oral cavity cancer. Assay used: immunoSEQ multiplex PCR; TCRdb lists only in-frame clones, some missing. Altogether 15,000 to 20,000 clones are present, about two thirds being singletons, with the ten largest covering under 3%. The sample consisted of PBMCs, taken before nivolumab (anti-PD-1) treatment. These receptors originate from a person aged 40 to 85 with oral cavity squamous cell carcinoma. Both conserved end residues are part of each CDR3. The order of the fields is V gene, J gene, clone size, D gene, CDR3 protein, CDR3 DNA. The D gene is left open where the match is weak. A clone size is listed for some rows: how often the clone was seen (once, few, many), or a class if it is expanded.

V gene: TRBV30; J gene: TRBJ2-1; clone size: few; D gene: TRBD2; CDR3 protein: CAWSVSAAVPGLGLFF; CDR3 DNA: TGTGCCTGGAGTGTAAGCGCGGCAGTACCGGGACTAGGACTGTTCTTC
V gene: TRBV29-1; J gene: TRBJ1-3; clone size: .; D gene: .; CDR3 protein: CSVERGSGNTIYF; CDR3 DNA: TGCAGCGTGGAGAGGGGATCTGGAAACACCATATATTTT
V gene: TRBV2; J gene: TRBJ2-1; clone size: once; D gene: TRBD2; CDR3 protein: CAGFTLAGGATSYNEQFF; CDR3 DNA: TGTGCCGGTTTTACCCTAGCGGGAGGAGCCACCTCCTACAATGAGCAGTTCTTC
V gene: TRBV27; J gene: TRBJ2-7; clone size: .; D gene: .; CDR3 protein: CASSFRQGSDEQYF; CDR3 DNA: TGTGCCAGCAGTTTTAGGCAGGGGTCCGACGAGCAGTACTTC
V gene: TRBV6-5; J gene: TRBJ2-1; clone size: .; D gene: TRBD1; CDR3 protein: CASSRTGFIGNEQFF; CDR3 DNA: TGTGCCAGCAGTCGGACAGGGTTTATCGGCAATGAGCAGTTCTTC
V gene: TRBV5-1; J gene: TRBJ2-5; clone size: once; D gene: TRBD2; CDR3 protein: CASSSSGGGETQYF; CDR3 DNA: TGCGCCAGCAGCTCCTCGGGAGGCGGTGAGACCCAGTACTTC
V gene: TRBV5-1; J gene: TRBJ2-1; clone size: .; D gene: TRBD2; CDR3 protein: CASSREGRASYNEQFF; CDR3 DNA: TGCGCCAGCAGCCGGGAGGGGCGGGCGTCCTACAATGAGCAGTTCTTC
V gene: TRBV25-1; J gene: TRBJ2-2; clone size: .; D gene: .; CDR3 protein: CASSNGMSNTGELFF; CDR3 DNA: TGTGCCAGCAGTAACGGGATGTCGAACACCGGGGAGCTGTTTTTT
V gene: TRBV11-3; J gene: TRBJ2-3; clone size: .; D gene: .; CDR3 protein: CASSCRHPKSWTDTQYF; CDR3 DNA: TGTGCCAGCAGCTGTAGGCACCCCAAGTCTTGGACAGATACGCAGTATTTT
V gene: TRBV10-3; J gene: TRBJ2-2; clone size: .; D gene: TRBD2; CDR3 protein: CAISGGSGVSNTGELFF; CDR3 DNA: TGTGCCATCAGTGGTGGTAGCGGGGTATCGAACACCGGGGAGCTGTTTTTT
V gene: TRBV4-1; J gene: TRBJ1-1; clone size: .; D gene: .; CDR3 protein: CASSQGPTTVVAEAFF; CDR3 DNA: TGCGCCAGCAGCCAAGGACCTACCACGGTAGTCGCTGAAGCTTTCTTT
V gene: TRBV5-6; J gene: TRBJ1-1; clone size: .; D gene: .; CDR3 protein: CASRSKTANTEAFF; CDR3 DNA: TGTGCCAGCAGATCGAAGACAGCTAACACTGAAGCTTTCTTT
V gene: TRBV27; J gene: TRBJ2-7; clone size: .; D gene: .; CDR3 protein: CASSSLSRDHEQYF; CDR3 DNA: TGTGCCAGCAGTTCCCTTTCTAGGGACCACGAGCAGTACTTC
V gene: TRBV30; J gene: TRBJ1-1; clone size: .; D gene: .; CDR3 protein: CACPRGERTEAFF; CDR3 DNA: TGTGCCTGTCCGAGGGGGGAACGCACTGAAGCTTTCTTT
V gene: TRBV10-2; J gene: TRBJ2-7; clone size: .; D gene: .; CDR3 protein: CASSESAGTRYEQYF; CDR3 DNA: TGCGCCAGCAGTGAGTCGGCCGGGACTCGCTACGAGCAGTACTTC
V gene: TRBV2; J gene: TRBJ1-3; clone size: .; D gene: TRBD1; CDR3 protein: CASRQGGNSGNTIYF; CDR3 DNA: TGTGCCAGCAGGCAGGGGGGAAACTCTGGAAACACCATATATTTT
V gene: TRBV18; J gene: TRBJ1-1; clone size: .; D gene: TRBD1; CDR3 protein: CASSARQGKGSTEAFF; CDR3 DNA: TGTGCCAGCTCAGCCCGACAGGGGAAAGGGAGCACTGAAGCTTTCTTT
V gene: TRBV7-9; J gene: TRBJ2-7; clone size: few; D gene: .; CDR3 protein: CASSLGTFPTEQYF; CDR3 DNA: TGTGCCAGCAGTCTCGGGACATTCCCTACGGAGCAGTACTTC
V gene: TRBV5-1; J gene: TRBJ2-7; clone size: .; D gene: .; CDR3 protein: CASSLSPSYEQYF; CDR3 DNA: TGCGCCAGCAGCTTGAGCCCGTCCTACGAGCAGTACTTC
V gene: TRBV4-1; J gene: TRBJ1-1; clone size: .; D gene: TRBD1; CDR3 protein: CASSQSGTGITEAFF; CDR3 DNA: TGCGCCAGCAGCCAGTCCGGGACAGGGATAACTGAAGCTTTCTTT
V gene: TRBV7-3; J gene: TRBJ1-1; clone size: few; D gene: .; CDR3 protein: CATSESTGTEAFF; CDR3 DNA: TGTGCCACCTCCGAGAGTACAGGGACTGAAGCTTTCTTT
V gene: TRBV6-5; J gene: TRBJ1-5; clone size: .; D gene: .; CDR3 protein: CASSYSGGPNQPQHF; CDR3 DNA: TGTGCCAGCAGTTACTCGGGGGGACCCAATCAGCCCCAGCATTTT
V gene: TRBV5-1; J gene: TRBJ1-5; clone size: few; D gene: TRBD1; CDR3 protein: CASSPGTGDSNQPQHF; CDR3 DNA: TGCGCCAGCAGCCCCGGGACAGGGGATAGCAATCAGCCCCAGCATTTT
V gene: TRBV6-5; J gene: TRBJ1-2; clone size: .; D gene: TRBD1; CDR3 protein: CASSYTRTGGGYGYTF; CDR3 DNA: TGTGCCAGCAGTTACACCAGGACAGGGGGTGGCTATGGCTACACCTTC
V gene: TRBV5-5; J gene: TRBJ1-5; clone size: .; D gene: TRBD1; CDR3 protein: CASSSAPTGDQPQHF; CDR3 DNA: TGTGCCAGCAGCTCCGCGCCGACAGGGGACCAGCCCCAGCATTTT
V gene: TRBV7-2; J gene: TRBJ1-1; clone size: few; D gene: TRBD1; CDR3 protein: CASSAMTGGTEAFF; CDR3 DNA: TGTGCCAGCAGCGCAATGACAGGGGGCACTGAAGCTTTCTTT
V gene: TRBV27; J gene: TRBJ2-1; clone size: .; D gene: .; CDR3 protein: CASSLYGYNEQFF; CDR3 DNA: TGTGCCAGCAGTTTATACGGGTACAATGAGCAGTTCTTC
V gene: TRBV6-6; J gene: TRBJ2-1; clone size: few; D gene: .; CDR3 protein: CASSYPRVEQFF; CDR3 DNA: TGTGCCAGCAGTTACCCCCGAGTTGAGCAGTTCTTC
V gene: TRBV7-2; J gene: TRBJ1-5; clone size: once; D gene: TRBD1; CDR3 protein: CASSLGQGSNQPQHF; CDR3 DNA: TGTGCCAGCAGTCTCGGACAGGGTAGCAATCAGCCCCAGCATTTT
V gene: TRBV4-1; J gene: TRBJ2-3; clone size: .; D gene: .; CDR3 protein: CASSRKEFGTTTDTQYF; CDR3 DNA: TGCGCCAGCAGCCGGAAAGAATTTGGGACAACCACAGATACGCAGTATTTT
V gene: TRBV10-1; J gene: TRBJ1-2; clone size: .; D gene: .; CDR3 protein: CASTERLLDGYTF; CDR3 DNA: TGCGCCAGCACCGAGAGACTCTTGGATGGCTACACCTTC
V gene: TRBV30; J gene: TRBJ2-2; clone size: .; D gene: .; CDR3 protein: CAWIREGTGELFF; CDR3 DNA: TGTGCCTGGATAAGAGAGGGGACCGGGGAGCTGTTTTTT
V gene: TRBV5-1; J gene: TRBJ2-2; clone size: few; D gene: .; CDR3 protein: CASSTMAGGELFF; CDR3 DNA: TGCGCCAGCAGCACCATGGCAGGCGGGGAGCTGTTTTTT
V gene: TRBV6-5; J gene: TRBJ1-1; clone size: .; D gene: .; CDR3 protein: CASSYGGRDTEAFF; CDR3 DNA: TGTGCCAGCAGTTACGGGGGGCGCGACACTGAAGCTTTCTTT
V gene: TRBV28; J gene: TRBJ2-1; clone size: few; D gene: .; CDR3 protein: CASSLLGRLDEQFF; CDR3 DNA: TGTGCCAGCAGTTTACTCGGGCGTCTCGATGAGCAGTTCTTC
V gene: TRBV6-5; J gene: TRBJ2-7; clone size: .; D gene: TRBD1; CDR3 protein: CASSLLRTGSYEQYF; CDR3 DNA: TGTGCCAGCAGTCTACTTAGGACAGGCTCCTACGAGCAGTACTTC
V gene: TRBV5-8; J gene: TRBJ1-5; clone size: few; D gene: TRBD1; CDR3 protein: CASKGQGNQPQHF; CDR3 DNA: TGTGCCAGCAAAGGACAGGGTAACCAGCCCCAGCATTTT
V gene: TRBV20-1; J gene: TRBJ2-7; clone size: .; D gene: .; CDR3 protein: CSARHSYEQYF; CDR3 DNA: TGCAGTGCTAGACACAGCTACGAGCAGTACTTC
V gene: TRBV7-8; J gene: TRBJ2-4; clone size: .; D gene: .; CDR3 protein: CASSLGGMDIQYF; CDR3 DNA: TGTGCCAGCAGCTTGGGGGGTATGGACATTCAGTACTTC
V gene: TRBV2; J gene: TRBJ2-5; clone size: .; D gene: .; CDR3 protein: CASSEAGALEDQETQYF; CDR3 DNA: TGTGCCAGCAGTGAAGCCGGGGCCTTAGAGGACCAAGAGACCCAGTACTTC
V gene: TRBV5-6; J gene: TRBJ2-1; clone size: .; D gene: .; CDR3 protein: CASSLYSHRASSYNEQFF; CDR3 DNA: TGTGCCAGCAGCTTGTACTCCCACAGGGCTAGCTCCTACAATGAGCAGTTCTTC